The entry below describes one T cell receptor beta chain. What it binds is not known. The junction shows a germline mismatch at one end, possibly a read error. Starting material of 400 to 600 ng total RNA yielded TCR beta cDNA via a constant-region primer. Slightly modified ARM-PCR, run as three nested multiplex PCR rounds, produced the TCR beta libraries. The first two PCR rounds, nine to ten cycles each, used TRBV1-TRBV30 forward primers and a C-beta reverse primer. Using its own MiXCR run on the multiplex PCR reads, TCRdb lists one record per CDR3 protein. Of fewer than 350,000 distinct CDR3 sequences listed, over 55% are singletons. The sample is drawn from a study of tumor-infiltrating lymphocytes in primary liver carcinoma. Across the study: Staged T1-T3 N0M0, the tumors had sizes that ranged from about 4.2 to 10 cm across.

Out of unsorted whole blood came the blood RNA, and germline DNA was extracted as well. There were only treatment-naive patients, all with chronic HBV infection. Study observations and caveats: The top-250-clone fraction was significantly higher in tumors than in blood (p = 0.039). The study used bulk unsorted samples and so did not compare CD4+ and CD8+ repertoires.

This CDR3 region has 18 residues. Germline V CDR1 and CDR2: MGHRA, YSYEKL. The sequencing sample was made of peripheral blood. The TCR comes from a man aged 35 to 55 with primary liver carcinoma and hepatitis B virus infection. This rearrangement joins TRBV4-1 to TRBJ2-2, with a tentative D call TRBD2 (6 bases). CDR3 in amino acids: CASSQDLGGTLGTGELFF. CDR3 DNA: TGTGCCAGCAGCCAAGATCTGGGGGGAACATTGGGAACCGGGGAGCTGTTTTTT.